A single sample gave rise to the 30 T cell receptor beta chains below, sequenced in a study of blood T cells in healthy people across ages. With a J-beta primer mix and a sample-barcoded 5' primer, a second PCR ran about 6 to 11 cycles. TCRdb reanalysed the 5' RACE reads using MiXCR and keeps one entry per CDR3 protein. The sample has just under 750,000 distinct CDR3 sequences; about 20% are singletons. The sample comprised blood. Every receptor here comes from a man in his 70s in good health.

The chain carries TRBV7-9 and TRBJ2-1; the D gene is possibly TRBD2 (7 bases). Germline CDR1 reads SEHNR; CDR2 reads FQNEAQ (reference sequence). This CDR3 is 17 amino acids long. V was pared by 5 bases and J by 2 bases, with 19 bases between. The CDR3, as DNA: TGTGCCAGCAGCCCTAGCTGGGGGGGGCTTACCTACAATGAGCAGTTCTTC. Protein product: CASSPSWGGLTYNEQFF.

The chain joins TRBV6-2 or TRBV6-3 to TRBJ2-1; D is unclear. Germline assignment: CDR1 MNHEY and CDR2 SVGEGT. V lost 6 bases, J lost 0 bases, and 9 bases lay in between. The CDR3 totals 14 residues. This chain's CDR3 is CASRVGFSYNEQFF. Here the CDR3 DNA reads TGTGCCAGCAGGGTGGGTTTCTCCTACAATGAGCAGTTCTTC.

The rearrangement links TRBV3-1 to TRBJ1-1, with 8 bases lining up with TRBD1. The CDR3 loop spans 16 amino acids. Looked up from germline, CDR1 is LGHDT and CDR2 is YNNKEL (reference sequence). Trimming took 2 bases from V and 1 from J; bases not matched to a gene: 6. The CDR3 DNA reads as TGTGCCAGCAGCCAAACAGGGGGGGGGAGGAACACTGAAGCTTTCTTT. Its protein product is CASSQTGGGRNTEAFF. Full variable domain (outside the CDR3, taken from reference TRBV3-1 and TRBJ1-1): DTAVSQTPKYLVTQMGNDKSIKCEQNLGHDTMYWYKQDSKKFLKIMFSYNNKELIINETVPNRFSPKSPDKAHLNLHINSLELGDSAVYFCASSQTGGGRNTEAFFGQGTRLTVV.

There are a few counts of this clonotype. The V call is TRBV6-2 or TRBV6-3, the J call TRBJ2-1; 9 bases fit TRBD1. Germline V gives CDR1 MNHEY, CDR2 SVGEGT. Germline trimming cut 3 bases from V and 6 bases from J; bases unmatched to any gene: 9. The CDR3 runs 16 residues. CDR3 region: CASSYDWDRATNEQFF. The CDR3 DNA follows: TGTGCCAGCAGTTATGATTGGGACAGGGCTACCAATGAGCAGTTCTTC.

The chain joins TRBV19 to TRBJ1-6; tentatively, D is TRBD1 (6 bases). V lost 4 bases and J 6 bases, leaving 16 bases between the germline ends. Germline-derived CDR1 and CDR2 are LNHDA and SQIVND (reference sequence). CDR3 size: 16 residues. CDR3 bases: TGTGCCAGTAGTAACGGCAGGGGATCGATTAATTCACCCCTCCACTTT. This translates into CASSNGRGSINSPLHF.

This rearrangement joins TRBV18 to TRBJ1-5; TRBD1 matches at 7 bases. The CDR3 extends over 16 amino acids. After removal of 1 base from V and 3 bases from J, the junction contained 6 bases not matched to a gene. Germline V gene data show CDR1 as KGHSH and CDR2 as LQKENI. The CDR3 spells CASSPREGAVNQPQHF. Here the CDR3 DNA reads TGTGCCAGCTCACCACGTGAGGGGGCCGTCAATCAGCCCCAGCATTTT.

As regards this clonotype: One junction end disagrees with the germline gene, perhaps due to a read error. V is TRBV12-3 or TRBV12-4 and J is TRBJ1-4, with 11 bases matching TRBD1. The CDR3 is 14 residues long. This CDR3 is CASRGTGGVEKLFF. In DNA form, the CDR3 reads TGTGCCAGCAGGGGGACAGGGGGTGTTGAAAAGCTGTTTTTT.

This clonotype showed up just a few times. The chain recombines TRBV20-1 with TRBJ2-5; D is uncertain. The J call is in doubt because the DNA end fits TRBJ2-1 better. This CDR3 spans 14 amino acids. Per germline, CDR1 DFQATT and CDR2 SNEGSKA (reference sequence). CDR3 nucleotides: TGCAGTGCTATCGTTCGGAGATCGTACAATGAGCAGTTCTTC. This translates into CSAIVRRSYNEQFF.

This chain connects TRBV18 to TRBJ2-2; D assignment may be TRBD1 or TRBD2 (5 bases each). Trimming shortened V by 1 base and J by 7 bases, and 13 bases separated the two germline ends. CDR3 size: 15 residues. CDR1 is KGHSH and CDR2 is LQKENI in the germline V gene. CDR3 nucleotide sequence: TGTGCCAGCTCACCACAAGGGACGTCGCGCGGGGAGCTGTTTTTT. Amino acids: CASSPQGTSRGELFF.

The sample holds a few counts of this clonotype. The chain is built from TRBV6-5 and TRBJ2-1, with a weak D call TRBD2 (5 bases). This CDR3 is built from 13 residues. Germline V gene sequence: CDR1 MNHEY, CDR2 SVGAGI. Trimming shortened V by 6 bases and J by 2 bases, and 8 bases separated the two germline ends. The DNA of the CDR3 is TGTGCCAGCAGGAAGCGGACCTACAATGAGCAGTTCTTC. It encodes CASRKRTYNEQFF.

The V gene is TRBV29-1, the J gene TRBJ2-5, with 9 bases aligning to TRBD1. The end of the DNA aligns better with TRBJ2-7, so the J call may be wrong. The CDR3 consists of 15 residues. Germline CDR1 SQVTM, CDR2 ANQGSEA. The CDR3 protein is CSVGQGLSNSYEQYF. The CDR3 DNA reads as TGCAGCGTGGGACAGGGACTATCCAACTCCTACGAGCAGTACTTC.

This clonotype has just a few counts. The chain couples TRBV18 to TRBJ2-3, with a tentative D call TRBD1 (5 bases). V lost 4 bases and J lost 2, with 13 bases in between. Germline lookup yields CDR1 KGHSH and CDR2 LQKENI. The CDR3 length is 15 residues. The CDR3 here is CASSLDRKNTDTQYF. The DNA for the CDR3 is TGTGCCAGCTCACTCGACAGAAAAAACACAGATACGCAGTATTTT.

V is TRBV11-2 and J is TRBJ2-3; TRBD2 agrees at 10 bases. Per the germline V gene, CDR1 is SGHAT and CDR2 is FQNNGV. J gave up 2 bases and V 3 bases, and 2 bases lay outside the gene matches. CDR3 size: 15 residues. The CDR3: CASSFSGGNTDTQYF. The CDR3 DNA is TGTGCCAGCAGCTTTAGCGGGGGGAACACAGATACGCAGTATTTT.

This clonotype turned up a few times. The chain has TRBV12-3 or TRBV12-4 and TRBJ1-1, with D tentatively TRBD1 (6 bases). This CDR3 region has 15 residues. V was cut by 6 bases and J by 1 base, with 15 bases left in between. The CDR3 reads CASSPQGSTNTEAFF. Written as DNA, the CDR3 is TGTGCCAGCAGCCCCCAGGGGTCGACGAACACTGAAGCTTTCTTT.

This clonotype appeared a few times. DNA for the CDR3: TGCAGCGATTACAGGGGCGCAGATACGCAGTATTTT. Translation: CSDYRGADTQYF. The rearrangement links TRBV29-1 to TRBJ2-3; 7 bases are shared with TRBD1. Germline V gene sequence: CDR1 SQVTM, CDR2 ANQGSEA. The CDR3 extends over 12 amino acids. V was pared by 7 bases and J by 4 bases, with 5 bases of the junction left unmatched.

There are a few counts of this clonotype. V gene TRBV5-1 combines with J gene TRBJ1-1; 7 bases line up with TRBD1. This CDR3 comprises 13 residues. The J segment lost 3 bases and the V segment lost 7 bases, leaving 6 bases of the junction unmatched. The V gene's germline CDR1 is SGHRS and CDR2 YFSETQ. The DNA of the CDR3 is TGCGCCAGCGAGACAGGGTTCGACACTGAAGCTTTCTTT. Its protein product is CASETGFDTEAFF.

The J gene is TRBJ2-1, the V gene TRBV9; 9 nucleotides agree with TRBD2. The germline V gene has CDR1 SGDLS and CDR2 YYNGEE. Trimming removed 2 bases from V and 6 bases from J; junction bases left unmatched: 6. This CDR3 has 15 amino acids. The CDR3 here is CASSVLAGGTNEQFF. In DNA form, the CDR3 reads TGTGCCAGCAGCGTCCTTGCGGGGGGGACCAATGAGCAGTTCTTC. The variable domain in full, with the rest retrieved from reference TRBV9 and TRBJ2-1, is DSGVTQTPKHLITATGQRVTLRCSPRSGDLSVYWYQQSLDQGLQFLIQYYNGEERAKGNILERFSAQQFPDLHSELNLSSLELGDSALYFCASSVLAGGTNEQFFGPGTRLTVL.

This clonotype was seen at least ten times. This chain connects TRBV5-5 to TRBJ2-2, with D perhaps matching TRBD1 (6 bases). This CDR3 contains 14 residues. Germline V gene data show CDR1 as SGHKS and CDR2 as YYEKEE (reference sequence). V was clipped by 2 bases and J by 8 bases, with 13 bases between them. The CDR3 protein is CASSFSPDRGELFF. DNA for the CDR3: TGTGCCAGCAGCTTTAGTCCAGACAGGGGGGAGCTGTTTTTT.

This clonotype was detected a few times. The chain links TRBV7-2 to TRBJ2-1; 9 bases fit TRBD2. From germline, CDR1 is SGHTA and CDR2 FQGNSA. The CDR3 contains 14 residues. V lost 7 bases, J lost 5 bases, and 6 bases stayed unmatched. As DNA, the CDR3 is TGTGCCAGCAACGAAGTAGCGGGGGACAATGAGCAGTTCTTC. Protein: CASNEVAGDNEQFF.

The chain couples TRBV20-1 to TRBJ2-3; 13 nucleotides match TRBD2. Germline V gives CDR1 DFQATT, CDR2 SNEGSKA (reference sequence). The V and J ends lost 1 base and 10 bases, in that order; junction bases with no gene match: 11. CDR3 length equals 16 residues. The CDR3 here is CSARATSGGPSTAQYF. CDR3 DNA: TGCAGTGCTAGAGCGACTAGCGGGGGGCCCAGCACCGCGCAGTATTTT.

This sequence joins TRBV7-9 and TRBJ1-1, with D possibly TRBD1 on 5 matching bases. This CDR3 is built from 14 residues. Trimming shortened V by 5 bases and J by 6 bases, and 16 bases separated the two germline ends. Germline assignment: CDR1 SEHNR and CDR2 FQNEAQ (reference sequence). The CDR3 coding sequence is TGTGCCAGCAGCCACGACAGAACTTCCCCTGAAGCTTTCTTT. It specifies CASSHDRTSPEAFF.

The chain couples TRBV27 to TRBJ2-7; 8 bases map to TRBD1. CDR3 length: 15 amino acids. The V segment lost 5 bases and the J segment 7 bases; nucleotides outside the gene matches: 13. Germline-derived CDR1 and CDR2 are MNHEY and SMNVEV (reference sequence). The CDR3 DNA follows: TGTGCCAGCAGTGACTCCGGGACAGGCGGGCATGAGCAGTACTTC. Its protein product is CASSDSGTGGHEQYF.

As DNA, the CDR3 is TGTGCCAGCAGCTTAGAGACAGCTGGGAATTCACCCCTCCACTTT. It is translated as CASSLETAGNSPLHF. V and J are TRBV7-2 and TRBJ1-6; weak D call: TRBD1 (5 bases). V was shortened by 1 base and J by 7 bases, with 11 bases between the two germline ends. CDR3 size: 15 residues. The V gene's germline CDR1 is SGHTA and CDR2 FQGNSA.

V gene TRBV12-3 or TRBV12-4 combines with J gene TRBJ2-5; 10 nucleotides match TRBD2. Judging by the DNA end, TRBJ2-1 fits better; the J call may be wrong. The CDR3 length is 16 residues. In DNA form, the CDR3 reads TGTGCCAGCAGTCAGTCTAGCGGGAGAAGCTTGTATGAGCAGTTCTTC. Its protein product is CASSQSSGRSLYEQFF.

This clonotype turned up a few times. V usage is TRBV15 and J usage is TRBJ2-2, with 8 nucleotides matching TRBD1. J was trimmed by 5 bases and V by 11 bases; bases with no gene match: 7. The CDR3 spans 13 residues. Germline V gives CDR1 LNHNV, CDR2 YYDKDF (reference sequence). The CDR3 bases are TGTGCCGCCGGACAGGGCTTAACCGGGGAGCTGTTTTTT. This encodes CAAGQGLTGELFF.

This clonotype was recorded at least ten times. This sequence joins TRBV5-5 and TRBJ2-7; D not certain. This CDR3 spans 11 amino acids. V was shortened by 6 bases and J by 4 bases, with 8 bases between the two germline ends. Per the germline V gene, CDR1 is SGHKS and CDR2 is YYEKEE (reference sequence). The CDR3 loop reads CASTKEYEQYF. In DNA, the CDR3 is TGTGCCAGCACCAAAGAGTACGAGCAGTACTTC. The full variable domain, rest sourced from reference TRBV5-5 and TRBJ2-7, is DAGVTQSPTHLIKTRGQQVTLRCSPISGHKSVSWYQQVLGQGPQFIFQYYEKEERGRGNFPDRFSARQFPNYSSELNVNALLLGDSALYLCASTKEYEQYFGPGTRLTVT.

In this sample, this clonotype turned up a few times. The chain couples TRBV29-1 to TRBJ2-5; D unresolved. In germline, CDR1 is SQVTM, CDR2 ANQGSEA. Trimming stripped 7 bases from V and 2 bases from J, with 5 bases between. The CDR3 loop spans 10 amino acids. The CDR3 loop is CSGDQETQYF. CDR3 DNA: TGCAGCGGTGATCAAGAGACCCAGTACTTC.

The chain carries TRBV6-5 and TRBJ1-2; 7 nucleotides match TRBD1. From germline, CDR1 is MNHEY and CDR2 SVGAGI. The CDR3 length is 15 residues. With 5 bases clipped from V and 0 bases from J, the junction kept 6 bases outside the gene matches. The CDR3 coding sequence is TGTGCCAGCAGTCCCTGGGACAGCTCTAACTATGGCTACACCTTC. Translation gives CASSPWDSSNYGYTF.

The CDR3 is CASSHGTGDSGNTIYF. The DNA for the CDR3 is TGTGCCAGTAGTCATGGGACCGGCGACTCTGGAAACACCATATATTTT. The V call is TRBV19, the J call TRBJ1-3, with a tentative D call TRBD1 (5 bases). This CDR3 is built from 16 residues. V lost 5 bases to trimming and J lost 0 bases, with 14 bases between them. The germline CDR1 and CDR2 sequences are LNHDA and SQIVND (reference sequence).

The chain combines TRBV5-1 with TRBJ2-1, with D possibly TRBD2 on 6 matching bases. This CDR3 is built from 16 residues. Germline V CDR1 and CDR2: SGHRS, YFSETQ. The germline V and J ends were trimmed by 1 base and 2 bases, with 13 bases remaining between them. The CDR3 here is CASSLTVGGTYNEQFF. In DNA, the CDR3 is TGCGCCAGCAGCTTGACGGTCGGGGGAACCTACAATGAGCAGTTCTTC.